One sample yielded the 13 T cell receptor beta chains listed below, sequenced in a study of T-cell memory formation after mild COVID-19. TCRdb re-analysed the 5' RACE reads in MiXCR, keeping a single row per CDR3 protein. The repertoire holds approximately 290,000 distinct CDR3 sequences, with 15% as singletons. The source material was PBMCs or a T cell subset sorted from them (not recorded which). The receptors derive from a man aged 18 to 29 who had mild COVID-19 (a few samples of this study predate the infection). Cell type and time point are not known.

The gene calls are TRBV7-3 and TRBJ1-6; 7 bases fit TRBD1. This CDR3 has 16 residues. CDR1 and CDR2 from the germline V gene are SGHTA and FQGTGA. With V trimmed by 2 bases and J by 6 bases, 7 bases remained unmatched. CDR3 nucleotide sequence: TGTGCCAGCAGCTTAGACAGGGTTTCTCCTAATTCACCCCTCCACTTT. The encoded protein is CASSLDRVSPNSPLHF.

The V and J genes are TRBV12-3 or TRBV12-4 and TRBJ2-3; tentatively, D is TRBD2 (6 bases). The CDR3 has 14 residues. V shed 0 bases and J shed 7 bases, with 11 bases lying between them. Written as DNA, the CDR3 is TGTGCCAGCAGTTTAGCGGGGGGAGACTATACGCAGTATTTT. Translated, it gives CASSLAGGDYTQYF.

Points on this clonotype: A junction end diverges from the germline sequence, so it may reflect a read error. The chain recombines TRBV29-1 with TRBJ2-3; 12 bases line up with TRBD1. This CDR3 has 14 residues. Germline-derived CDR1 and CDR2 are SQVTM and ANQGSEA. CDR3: CSVEGQGASDTKYF. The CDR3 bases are TGCAGCGTTGAGGGACAGGGGGCTTCAGATACGAAGTATTTT.

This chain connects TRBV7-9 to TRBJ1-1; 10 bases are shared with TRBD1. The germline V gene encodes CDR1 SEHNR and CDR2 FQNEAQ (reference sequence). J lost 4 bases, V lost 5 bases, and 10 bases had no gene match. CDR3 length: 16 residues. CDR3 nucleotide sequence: TGTGCCAGCAGCCCGAGGACAGGGGGTAGTACCACTGAAGCTTTCTTT. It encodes CASSPRTGGSTTEAFF.

The CDR3 loop reads CASRRTGGPGELFF. CDR3 nucleotide sequence: TGTGCCAGCAGGCGGACAGGGGGCCCCGGGGAGCTGTTTTTT. This chain uses TRBV12-3 or TRBV12-4 with TRBJ2-2; 11 bases agree with TRBD1. The CDR3 is made up of 14 amino acids. With V trimmed by 6 bases and J by 6 bases, 3 bases remained unmatched.

CDR3 sequence reads: CSARGLAGGPGTDTQYF. The CDR3 nucleotides read TGCAGTGCTAGAGGGCTAGCGGGGGGGCCAGGCACAGATACGCAGTATTTT. The chain links TRBV20-1 to TRBJ2-3; 12 bases are a match to TRBD2. After removal of 1 base from V and 1 base from J, the junction contained 6 bases not matched to a gene. This CDR3 spans 17 amino acids. Germline lookup yields CDR1 DFQATT and CDR2 SNEGSKA (reference sequence).

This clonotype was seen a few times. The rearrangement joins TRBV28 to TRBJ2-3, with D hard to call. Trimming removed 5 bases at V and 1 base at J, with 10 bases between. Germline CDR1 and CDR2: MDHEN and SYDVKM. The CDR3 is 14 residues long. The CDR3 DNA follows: TGTGCCAGCAGTCTGACCGGTCGCACAGATACGCAGTATTTT. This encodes CASSLTGRTDTQYF.

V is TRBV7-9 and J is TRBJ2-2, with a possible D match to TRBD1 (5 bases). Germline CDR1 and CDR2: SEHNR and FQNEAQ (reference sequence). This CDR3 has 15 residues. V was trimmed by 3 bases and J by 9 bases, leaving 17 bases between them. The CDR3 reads CASSFGQETHRELFF. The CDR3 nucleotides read TGTGCCAGCAGCTTCGGACAAGAAACGCATAGGGAGCTGTTTTTT.

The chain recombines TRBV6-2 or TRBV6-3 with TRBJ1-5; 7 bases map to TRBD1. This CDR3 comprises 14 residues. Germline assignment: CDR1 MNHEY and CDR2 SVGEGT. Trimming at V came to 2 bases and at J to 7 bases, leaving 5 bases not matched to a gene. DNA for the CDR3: TGTGCCAGCAGTTACATACAGGGGACCCAGCCCCAGCATTTT. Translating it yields CASSYIQGTQPQHF.

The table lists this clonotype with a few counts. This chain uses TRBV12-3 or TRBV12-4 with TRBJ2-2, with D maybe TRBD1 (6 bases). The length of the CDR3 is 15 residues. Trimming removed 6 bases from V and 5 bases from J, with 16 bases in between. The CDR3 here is CASSPQGSWTGELFF. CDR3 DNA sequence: TGTGCCAGCAGCCCCCAGGGGAGCTGGACCGGGGAGCTGTTTTTT.

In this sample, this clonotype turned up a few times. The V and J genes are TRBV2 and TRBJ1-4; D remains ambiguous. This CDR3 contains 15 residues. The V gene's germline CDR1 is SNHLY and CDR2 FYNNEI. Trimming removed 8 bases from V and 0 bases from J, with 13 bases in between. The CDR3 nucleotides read TGTGCCAGCCGATACAATACTGCAACTAATGAAAAACTGTTTTTT. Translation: CASRYNTATNEKLFF.

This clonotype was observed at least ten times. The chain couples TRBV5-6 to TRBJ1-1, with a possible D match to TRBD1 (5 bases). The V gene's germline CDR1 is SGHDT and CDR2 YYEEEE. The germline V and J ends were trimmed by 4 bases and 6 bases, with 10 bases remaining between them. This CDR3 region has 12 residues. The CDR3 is CASSLGGPEAFF. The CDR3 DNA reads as TGTGCCAGCAGCCTGGGGGGACCTGAAGCTTTCTTT.

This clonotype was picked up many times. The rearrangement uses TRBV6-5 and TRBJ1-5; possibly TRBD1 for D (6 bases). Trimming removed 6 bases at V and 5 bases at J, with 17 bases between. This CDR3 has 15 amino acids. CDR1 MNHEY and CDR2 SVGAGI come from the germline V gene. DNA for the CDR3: TGTGCCAGCAGCCTCGGGGGCCCCCAGGATCAGCCCCAGCATTTT. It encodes CASSLGGPQDQPQHF.